These T cell receptor beta chains were read from a single sample in a study of blood T cell repertoires in COVID-19. Assay: immunoSEQ multiplex PCR; the TCRdb copy retains only in-frame clones and omits some. Of 200,000 to 250,000 clones in the sample, 70% to 90% are singletons; the top ten hold around 3.5%. The material sequenced was PBMCs or T cells enriched from blood (not recorded which). The receptors were sampled from a woman in her forties with acute COVID-19. CDR3s include the opening cysteine and the closing phenylalanine or tryptophan. Each record gives: J gene, V gene, D gene, clone size, CDR3 DNA, CDR3 protein. A D gene is named only where the DNA matches it firmly. Rows may omit the clone size; those that give it use once, few, many or a size class.

TRBJ1-2,TRBV7-3,-,-,TGTGCCAGCAGCTTAGAGGCTGGAGGAGGCTACAGGGACGGCTACACCTTC,CASSLEAGGGYRDGYTF
TRBJ1-1,TRBV5-1,TRBD1,-,TGCGCCAGCAGCAAAACAGGGGTGGAGACTGAAGCTTTCTTT,CASSKTGVETEAFF
TRBJ2-3,TRBV2,TRBD2,-,TGTGCCAGCAGGGGGACTAGCGGAGATACGCAGTATTTT,CASRGTSGDTQYF
TRBJ1-5,TRBV4-1,-,-,TGCGCCAGCAGCCTCGAAGAAGGAGCGGTGGTTCAGCCCCAGCATTTT,CASSLEEGAVVQPQHF
TRBJ1-1,TRBV6-5,TRBD1,-,TGTGCCAGCAGGTTAACAGGGGCGAACACTGAAGCTTTCTTT,CASRLTGANTEAFF
TRBJ1-1,TRBV6-2/TRBV6-3,-,-,TGTGCCAGCAGTTACGACGGTGGGCGCACTGAAGCTTTCTTT,CASSYDGGRTEAFF
TRBJ1-1,TRBV7-8,-,-,TGTGCCAGCAGCCCTTTTGTTCAACTGGTAGTGGAAGCTTTCTTT,CASSPFVQLVVEAFF
TRBJ1-5,TRBV2,TRBD1,-,TGTGCCAGCAGCGACCGGGACAGGGTTGGCAATCAGCCCCAGCATTTT,CASSDRDRVGNQPQHF
TRBJ1-4,TRBV13,-,-,TGTGCCAGCAGCTCCCAACCGCGTTTCGACAGCCGAAATGAAAAACTGTTTTTT,CASSSQPRFDSRNEKLFF
TRBJ2-1,TRBV12-3/TRBV12-4,TRBD2,-,TGTGCGCTAGGGGCAGGGAGGGGTGAGCAGTTCTTC,CALGAGRGEQFF
TRBJ1-1,TRBV12-3/TRBV12-4,-,-,TGTGCCACGGGGGGCACTGAAGCTTTCTTT,CATGGTEAFF
TRBJ1-2,TRBV3-1/TRBV3-2,-,-,TGTGCCAGCAGCTGGGACACCGGTGGCTATGGCTACACCTTC,CASSWDTGGYGYTF
TRBJ1-1,TRBV5-1,TRBD1,-,TGCGCCAGCAGCCTTCCGATACAGGGGGGCACTGAAGCTTTCTTT,CASSLPIQGGTEAFF
TRBJ2-3,TRBV27,-,-,TGTGCCAGCAGTTTATCGAGGGCAGATACGCAGTATTTT,CASSLSRADTQYF
TRBJ2-1,TRBV3-1/TRBV3-2,-,-,TGTGCCAGCAGCCAATCCCTAGAGCAAGAGCAGTTCTTC,CASSQSLEQEQFF
TRBJ2-7,TRBV4-3,TRBD1,-,TGCGCCAGCAGTCAAAGGGGGACAGGGGTCTACGAGCAGTACTTC,CASSQRGTGVYEQYF
TRBJ2-5,TRBV19,-,once,TGTGCCAGTAGTATAGCAGGGGGAGGCTCCCGGACCCAGTACTTC,CASSIAGGGSRTQYF
TRBJ2-1,TRBV19,TRBD2,-,TGTGCCAGTAGTATTTCGGGAGGAGGTCTGAATGAGCAGTTCTTC,CASSISGGGLNEQFF
TRBJ2-7,TRBV7-9,-,-,TGTGCCAGCAGCTTACCAGGGGAAGTCTACGAGCAGTACTTC,CASSLPGEVYEQYF
TRBJ1-5,TRBV12-3/TRBV12-4,-,few,TGTGCCAGCAGTCCTGCTAAGCAGCCCCAGCATTTT,CASSPAKQPQHF
TRBJ1-2,TRBV24-1,TRBD1,-,TGTGCCACCAGTGCCACGGGACAGGGGGCTCGGTATGGCTACACCTTC,CATSATGQGARYGYTF
TRBJ1-1,TRBV7-2,-,-,TGTGCCAGCAGCCCCGAATCCGGGGGGCAAGCTTTCTTT,CASSPESGGQAFF
TRBJ2-3,TRBV3-1/TRBV3-2,-,-,TGTGCCAGCAGCGAAGAAACTAGTATAGATACGCAGTATTTT,CASSEETSIDTQYF
TRBJ1-5,TRBV19,TRBD1,once,TGTGCCAGTAGCCCTTTTCGGGACAGCCTAAATCAGCCCCAGCATTTT,CASSPFRDSLNQPQHF